The rows below give T cell receptor beta chains drawn from one sample of a study of monozygotic twins with inflammatory bowel disease. Following a re-call of the 5' RACE reads, TCRdb has one entry per CDR3 protein and lacks DNA. This sample's table has roughly 150,000 distinct CDR3 sequences. The sequencing sample was made of blood. Receptors originate from a human donor with ulcerative colitis or Crohn's disease, or a healthy co-twin of an affected twin (not recorded which). The CDR3 runs from the conserved cysteine through the conserved F or W.

v_call	j_call	cdr3_aa
TRBV7-9	TRBJ2-1	CASSLGQGSYNEQFF
TRBV19	TRBJ2-1	CASNPTPGRNNEQFF
TRBV20-1	TRBJ1-5	CSATADRGRGQPQHF
TRBV7-8	TRBJ2-5	CASITSVGRARETQYF
TRBV5-1	TRBJ2-2	CASSLNNLNTGELFF
TRBV4-2	TRBJ2-2	CASSQVTGENTGELFF
TRBV7-9	TRBJ2-1	CASGRDRVYNEQFF
TRBV20-1	TRBJ1-5	CSARTSISNQPQHF
TRBV10-3	TRBJ1-1	CAISDGQEEAFF
TRBV12-3/TRBV12-4	TRBJ1-6	CASSAGTGSSPLHF
TRBV20-1	TRBJ1-2	CSARSGDGHYGYTF
TRBV24-1	TRBJ2-3	CATSVDHTDTQYF
TRBV30	TRBJ2-1	CAFSSVQIYNEQFF
TRBV29-1	TRBJ2-2	CSVTQRSGELFF
TRBV29-1	TRBJ2-1	CSVTGTGINEQFF
TRBV27	TRBJ2-1	CASSLSSPLSSGGSYNEQFF
TRBV29-1	TRBJ2-7	CSVGGASYEQYF
TRBV18	TRBJ1-2	CASSSAGQFNYGYTF
TRBV28	TRBJ2-7	CASSFQDGISYEQYF
TRBV6-1	TRBJ2-7	CASSIRMGQDEQYF
TRBV3-1	TRBJ2-7	CASSLRLAGVGEQYF
TRBV7-3	TRBJ2-1	CASSSLLAGGSYSYNEQFF
TRBV29-1	TRBJ2-1	CSASSTSGPYNEQFF
TRBV6-2/TRBV6-3	TRBJ2-7	CASSYSGRSYEQYF
TRBV7-9	TRBJ1-1	CASSWEGLNTEAFF
TRBV6-1	TRBJ2-5	CASSPGTGKVGETQYF
TRBV5-4	TRBJ2-1	CASSLGSWNEQFF
TRBV24-1	TRBJ1-2	CATSEPAGYGYTF
TRBV29-1	TRBJ1-1	CSVVIPGRGNTEAFF
TRBV28	TRBJ1-1	CASTVRTGSMNTEAFF
TRBV5-1	TRBJ1-1	CASSSRKGGTEAFF
TRBV18	TRBJ2-1	CASSPGDVRNNEQFF
TRBV7-3	TRBJ2-2	CASSPRTVGELFF
TRBV20-1	TRBJ1-3	CSAILQAGNTIYF
TRBV20-1	TRBJ1-2	CSARDYRDYGYTF
TRBV5-1	TRBJ1-5	CASSLEAGDQPQHF
TRBV5-1	TRBJ2-1	CASSLVVAGGLNEQFF
TRBV27	TRBJ2-5	CASSSRLAGVSLPEETQYF
TRBV5-1	TRBJ2-1	CASSLEGTSGYNEQFF
TRBV6-1	TRBJ2-1	CASSTGLDSYNEQFF